Below are 4 T cell receptor beta chains sequenced from a single sample in a study of T cell changes during pregnancy in multiple sclerosis. The data were produced by immunoSEQ multiplex PCR, yet TCRdb's version contains in-frame clones alone and is incomplete. This repertoire shows roughly 42,000 clones, more than 85% found once; its top ten account for around 6.7%. The sequencing here drew on CD8+ T cells from peripheral blood mononuclear cells, taken in the third trimester of pregnancy. These receptors were obtained from a female donor with multiple sclerosis, enrolled in a pregnancy study.

This chain links TRBV25-1 with TRBJ2-7; TRBD2 might be the D (5 bases). Germline CDR1 is MGHDK and CDR2 is SYGVNS. Trimming removed 8 bases from V and 6 bases from J, with 11 bases in between. The length of the CDR3 is 11 residues. CDR3 sequence: CASAMGSEQYF. CDR3 nucleotide sequence: TGTGCCAGCGCCATGGGGAGCGAGCAGTACTTC.

The V and J genes are TRBV25-1 and TRBJ2-5; D gene ambiguous. Germline CDR1 and CDR2: MGHDK and SYGVNS. The V and J ends lost 4 bases and 2 bases respectively, with 5 bases between them. The CDR3 length is 12 residues. The CDR3 DNA reads as TGTGCCAGCAGTGCGGGTCAAGAGACCCAGTACTTC. Residues: CASSAGQETQYF.

The rearrangement uses TRBV6-6 and TRBJ1-5; no definite D call. The V end was cut by 7 bases, the J end by 7 bases, with 11 bases between. Germline loops: CDR1 MNHNY, CDR2 SVGAGI (reference sequence). This CDR3 contains 12 residues. CDR3 bases: TGTGCCAGCACCGACGCGGGACAGCCCCAGCATTTT. Its protein is CASTDAGQPQHF.

The chain is built from TRBV10-1 and TRBJ1-5; D is unresolved. The ends were cut back, 6 bases at V and 9 bases at J, with 12 bases in the middle. Germline CDR1 and CDR2: WNHNN and SYGVQD (reference sequence). This CDR3 has 12 amino acids. CDR3 nucleotides: TGCGCCAGCAGGACGGGTGCCGGGCCCCAGCATTTT. The encoded protein is CASRTGAGPQHF.